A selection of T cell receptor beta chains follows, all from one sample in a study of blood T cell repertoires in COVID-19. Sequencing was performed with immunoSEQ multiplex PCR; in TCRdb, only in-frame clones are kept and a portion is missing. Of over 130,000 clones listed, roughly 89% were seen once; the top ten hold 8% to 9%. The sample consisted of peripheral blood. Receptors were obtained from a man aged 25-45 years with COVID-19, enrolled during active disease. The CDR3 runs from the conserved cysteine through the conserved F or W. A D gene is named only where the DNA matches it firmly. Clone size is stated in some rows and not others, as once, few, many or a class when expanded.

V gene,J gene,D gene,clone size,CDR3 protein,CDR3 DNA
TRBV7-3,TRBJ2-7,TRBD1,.,CASSLTFRGQDPYEQYF,TGTGCCAGCAGCTTAACCTTTAGAGGACAGGACCCTTACGAGCAGTACTTC
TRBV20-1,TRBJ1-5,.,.,CSASRGDQPQHF,TGCAGTGCTAGTCGCGGGGATCAGCCCCAGCATTTT
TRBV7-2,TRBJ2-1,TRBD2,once,CASSLGLAGGPKQFF,TGTGCCAGCAGCTTAGGACTAGCGGGAGGGCCGAAGCAGTTCTTC
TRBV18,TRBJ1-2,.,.,CASSHDKRGYGYTF,TGTGCCAGCTCACACGACAAAAGGGGCTATGGCTACACCTTC
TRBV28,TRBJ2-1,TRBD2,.,CASSLPTPGGNEQFF,TGTGCCAGCAGTTTGCCCACTCCGGGGGGGAATGAGCAGTTCTTC
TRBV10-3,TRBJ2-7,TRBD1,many,CAISERGTGPYEQYF,TGTGCCATCAGTGAGAGAGGGACAGGACCCTACGAGCAGTACTTC
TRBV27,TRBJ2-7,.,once,CASSLRGPYEQYF,TGTGCCAGCAGCCTCAGGGGTCCCTACGAGCAGTACTTC
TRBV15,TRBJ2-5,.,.,CATSSNTRGSGQETQYF,TGTGCCACCAGCAGCAATACCAGGGGTAGTGGGCAAGAGACCCAGTACTTC
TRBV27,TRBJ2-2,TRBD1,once,CASSSWTGGYTGELFF,TGTGCCAGCAGTTCATGGACAGGGGGGTACACCGGGGAGCTGTTTTTT
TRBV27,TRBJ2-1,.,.,CASSFRRRYNEQFF,TGTGCCAGCAGTTTCCGGCGGCGTTACAATGAGCAGTTCTTC
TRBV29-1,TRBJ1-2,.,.,CSVDQAGANYGYTF,TGCAGCGTTGACCAGGCAGGGGCTAACTATGGCTACACCTTC
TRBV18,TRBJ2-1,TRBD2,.,CASSPLLAGSYNEQFF,TGTGCCAGCTCACCACTCCTAGCGGGGTCCTACAATGAGCAGTTCTTC
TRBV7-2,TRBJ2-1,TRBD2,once,CASSLLAGYNEQFF,TGTGCCAGCAGCCTACTAGCGGGATACAATGAGCAGTTCTTC
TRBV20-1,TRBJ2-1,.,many,CSASRGPSSYNEQFF,TGCAGTGCTAGTAGGGGCCCCAGCTCCTACAATGAGCAGTTCTTC
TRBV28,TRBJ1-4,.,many,CASRSGQIHEKLFF,TGTGCCAGCCGCAGCGGACAGATCCATGAAAAACTGTTTTTT
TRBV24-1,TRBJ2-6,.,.,CATLSSGANVLTF,TGTGCCACCTTATCCTCTGGGGCCAACGTCCTGACTTTC
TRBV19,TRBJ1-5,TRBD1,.,CASSPWTGVGQPQHF,TGTGCCAGTAGTCCGTGGACAGGGGTAGGTCAGCCCCAGCATTTT
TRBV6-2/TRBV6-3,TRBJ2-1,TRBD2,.,CASSYPIPSSGRYNEQFF,TGTGCCAGCAGTTACCCCATCCCCTCTAGCGGGAGATACAATGAGCAGTTCTTC
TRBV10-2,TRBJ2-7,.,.,CASSERGTNLDREQYF,TGCGCCAGCAGTGAGAGGGGTACGAACTTGGATCGCGAGCAGTACTTC
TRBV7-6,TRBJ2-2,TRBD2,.,CASSLESTSGYTGELFF,TGTGCCAGCAGCTTAGAGAGCACTAGCGGGTATACCGGGGAGCTGTTTTTT
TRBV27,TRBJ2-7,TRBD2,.,CASSLTSGLFYEQYF,TGTGCCAGCAGTCTAACTAGCGGTCTTTTCTACGAGCAGTACTTC
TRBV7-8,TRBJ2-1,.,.,CASSLGGGDNEQFF,TGTGCCAGCAGCTTAGGCGGTGGAGATAATGAGCAGTTCTTC
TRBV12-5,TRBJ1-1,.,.,CASGLVLVGTRGENTEAFF,TGTGCTAGTGGTTTGGTACTGGTGGGTACCCGAGGAGAGAACACTGAAGCTTTCTTT
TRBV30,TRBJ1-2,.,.,CAWTGSNYGYTF,TGTGCCTGGACAGGCAGTAACTATGGCTACACCTTC
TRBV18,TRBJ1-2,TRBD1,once,CASSPDRARGYTF,TGTGCCAGCTCACCAGACAGGGCGAGGGGCTACACCTTC
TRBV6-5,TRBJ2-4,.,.,CASSYSFGRGNIQYF,TGTGCCAGCAGTTACTCTTTCGGACGGGGAAACATTCAGTACTTC
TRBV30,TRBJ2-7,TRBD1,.,CAWSPLGTGDYEQYF,TGTGCCTGGAGTCCACTAGGGACAGGGGACTACGAGCAGTACTTC
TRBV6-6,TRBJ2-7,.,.,CASMSTGSLSYEQYF,TGTGCCAGCATGAGTACAGGGTCCTTATCCTACGAGCAGTACTTC
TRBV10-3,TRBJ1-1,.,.,CAIRDTNTEAFF,TGTGCCATCAGAGACACGAACACTGAAGCTTTCTTT
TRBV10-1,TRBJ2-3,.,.,CASSESRGGNADTQYF,TGCGCCAGCAGTGAGTCGAGAGGCGGGAATGCAGATACGCAGTATTTT
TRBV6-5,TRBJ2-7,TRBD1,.,CASSYLAGGYEQYF,TGTGCCAGCAGTTACCTGGCAGGGGGCTACGAGCAGTACTTC
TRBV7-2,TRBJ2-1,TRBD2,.,CASSPRGGRYEQFF,TGTGCCAGCAGCCCGCGGGGCGGGAGGTATGAGCAGTTCTTC
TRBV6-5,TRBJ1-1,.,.,CASSPKTEAFF,TGTGCCAGCAGCCCCAAAACTGAAGCTTTCTTT
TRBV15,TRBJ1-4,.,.,CATSRGTETEKLFF,TGTGCCACCAGCAGAGGGACAGAGACTGAAAAACTGTTTTTT
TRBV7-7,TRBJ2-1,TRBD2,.,CASSPLTSQEQFF,TGTGCTAGCAGCCCCCTGACTAGCCAAGAGCAGTTCTTC
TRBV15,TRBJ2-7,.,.,CATSSQTGPYEQYF,TGTGCCACCAGCAGTCAAACAGGGCCCTACGAGCAGTACTTC
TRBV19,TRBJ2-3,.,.,CASSIGRRTDTQYF,TGTGCCAGTAGTATAGGGAGGAGGACAGATACGCAGTATTTT
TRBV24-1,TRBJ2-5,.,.,CATSDPARFQETQYF,TGTGCCACCAGTGACCCTGCGAGGTTCCAAGAGACCCAGTACTTC
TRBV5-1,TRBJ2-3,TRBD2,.,CASSSYGTSGSKISTDTQYF,TGCGCCAGCAGCTCATACGGGACTAGCGGGAGTAAAATTAGCACAGATACGCAGTATTTT
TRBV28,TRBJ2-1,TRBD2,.,CASRLAGDNEQFF,TGTGCCAGCAGGCTAGCGGGAGATAATGAGCAGTTCTTC
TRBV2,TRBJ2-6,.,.,CASRDTSSGANVLTF,TGTGCCAGCCGGGACACTAGCTCTGGGGCCAACGTCCTGACTTTC
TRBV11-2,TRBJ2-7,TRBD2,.,CASSAETGGEQYF,TGTGCCAGCAGCGCAGAGACGGGGGGCGAGCAGTACTTC